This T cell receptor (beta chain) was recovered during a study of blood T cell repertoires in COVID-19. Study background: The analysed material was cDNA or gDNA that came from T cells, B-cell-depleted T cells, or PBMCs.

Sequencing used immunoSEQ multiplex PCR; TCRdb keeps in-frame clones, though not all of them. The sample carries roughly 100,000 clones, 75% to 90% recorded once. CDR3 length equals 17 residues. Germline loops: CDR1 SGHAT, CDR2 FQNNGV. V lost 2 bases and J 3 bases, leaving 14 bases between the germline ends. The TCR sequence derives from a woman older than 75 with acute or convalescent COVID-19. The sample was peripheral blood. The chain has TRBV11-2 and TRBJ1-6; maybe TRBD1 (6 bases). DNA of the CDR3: TGTGCCAGCAGCTTACGGTCAGGGGTCGGCTATAATTCACCCCTCCACTTT. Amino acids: CASSLRSGVGYNSPLHF.